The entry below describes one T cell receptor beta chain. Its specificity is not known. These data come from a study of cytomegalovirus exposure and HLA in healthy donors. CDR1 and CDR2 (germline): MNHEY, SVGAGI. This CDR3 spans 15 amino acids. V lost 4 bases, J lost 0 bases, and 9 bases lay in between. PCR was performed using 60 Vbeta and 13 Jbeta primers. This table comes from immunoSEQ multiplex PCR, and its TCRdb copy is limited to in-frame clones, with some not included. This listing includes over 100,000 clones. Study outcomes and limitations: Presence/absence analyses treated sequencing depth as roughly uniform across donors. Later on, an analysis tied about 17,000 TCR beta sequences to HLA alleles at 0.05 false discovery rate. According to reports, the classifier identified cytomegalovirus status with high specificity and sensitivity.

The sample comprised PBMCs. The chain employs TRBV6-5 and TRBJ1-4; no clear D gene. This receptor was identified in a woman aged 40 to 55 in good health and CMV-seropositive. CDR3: CASSSIGATNEKLFF. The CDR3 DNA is TGTGCCAGCAGTTCGATCGGTGCAACTAATGAAAAACTGTTTTTT.